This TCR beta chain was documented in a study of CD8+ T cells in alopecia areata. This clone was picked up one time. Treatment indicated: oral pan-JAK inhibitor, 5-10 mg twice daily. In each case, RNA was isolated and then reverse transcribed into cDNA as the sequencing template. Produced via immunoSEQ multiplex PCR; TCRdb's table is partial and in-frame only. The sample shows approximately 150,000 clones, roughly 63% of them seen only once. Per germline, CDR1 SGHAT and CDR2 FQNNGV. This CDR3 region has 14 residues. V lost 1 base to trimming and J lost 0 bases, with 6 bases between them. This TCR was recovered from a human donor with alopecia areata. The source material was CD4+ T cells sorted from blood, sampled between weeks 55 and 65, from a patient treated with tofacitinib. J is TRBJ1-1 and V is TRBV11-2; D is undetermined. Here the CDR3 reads CASSLVSVNTEAFF. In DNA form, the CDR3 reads TGTGCCAGCAGCTTAGTTTCGGTGAACACTGAAGCTTTCTTT.